This entry features one T cell receptor beta chain sequence. This sample was included in a study of blood T cells in healthy people across ages. CDR3 size: 16 residues. Germline CDR1 is SGHTA and CDR2 is FQGNSA. V lost 4 bases and J lost 5; bases outside the gene matches: 10. PCR was performed a second time for 7 to 11 cycles using a sample-barcoded 5' primer and a J-beta primer mix. All samples yielded 2.5 million or more CDR3-containing paired-end reads. Using its own MiXCR run on the 5' RACE reads, TCRdb lists one record per CDR3 protein. The sample contains about 1,000,000 distinct CDR3 sequences, more than 40% of which appear only once.

The chain uses TRBV7-2 and TRBJ2-1; 8 bases are a match to TRBD1. This clonotype originated in a woman aged 55 to 70 in good health. The sample consisted of blood. The CDR3 loop reads CASSSLTGASHNEQFF. The CDR3 coding sequence is TGTGCCAGCAGCTCACTGACAGGGGCATCCCACAATGAGCAGTTCTTC.